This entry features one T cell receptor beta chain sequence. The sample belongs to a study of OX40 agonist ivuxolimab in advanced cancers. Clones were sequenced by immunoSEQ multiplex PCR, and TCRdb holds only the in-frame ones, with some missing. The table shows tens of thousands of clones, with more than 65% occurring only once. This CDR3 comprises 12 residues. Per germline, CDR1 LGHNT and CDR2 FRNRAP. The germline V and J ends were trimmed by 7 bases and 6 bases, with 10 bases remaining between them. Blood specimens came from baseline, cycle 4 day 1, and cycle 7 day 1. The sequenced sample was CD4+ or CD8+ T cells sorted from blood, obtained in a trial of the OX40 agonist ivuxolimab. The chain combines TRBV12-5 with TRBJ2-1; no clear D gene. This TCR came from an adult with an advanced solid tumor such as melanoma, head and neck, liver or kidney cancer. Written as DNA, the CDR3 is TGTGCTAGTGCCTTGTCGGTCAATGAGCAGTTCTTC. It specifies CASALSVNEQFF.